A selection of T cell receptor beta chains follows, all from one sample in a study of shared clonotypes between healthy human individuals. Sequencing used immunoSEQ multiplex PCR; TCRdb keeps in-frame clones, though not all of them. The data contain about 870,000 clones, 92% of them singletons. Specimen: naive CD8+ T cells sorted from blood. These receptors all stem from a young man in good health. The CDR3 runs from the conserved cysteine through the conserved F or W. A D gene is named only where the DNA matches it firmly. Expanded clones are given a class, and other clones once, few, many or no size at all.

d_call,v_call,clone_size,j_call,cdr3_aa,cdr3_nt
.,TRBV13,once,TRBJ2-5,CASSPRGLKQETQYF,TGTGCCAGCAGCCCACGGGGACTCAAACAAGAGACCCAGTACTTC
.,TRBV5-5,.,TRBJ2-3,CASSLASVQSTDTQYF,TGTGCCAGCAGCTTGGCTAGCGTACAGAGCACAGATACGCAGTATTTT
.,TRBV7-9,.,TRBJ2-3,CAIKPPPRITDTQYF,TGTGCCATCAAACCCCCGCCAAGGATCACAGATACGCAGTATTTT
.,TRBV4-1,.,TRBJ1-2,CASSQGWGDGYTF,TGCGCCAGCAGCCAAGGATGGGGGGATGGCTACACCTTC
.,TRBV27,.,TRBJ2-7,CASSFTHSTYEQYF,TGTGCCAGCAGTTTCACCCACAGTACCTACGAGCAGTACTTC
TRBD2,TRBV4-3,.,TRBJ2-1,CASSQDRLAGVDEQFF,TGCGCCAGCAGCCAAGATCGACTAGCGGGAGTTGATGAGCAGTTCTTC
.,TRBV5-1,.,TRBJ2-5,CASSLEGFQYF,TGCGCCAGCAGCTTGGAGGGCTTCCAGTACTTC
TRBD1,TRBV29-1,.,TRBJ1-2,CSVEGRPGQGVSGYGYTF,TGCAGCGTTGAGGGGCGGCCGGGACAGGGAGTAAGCGGCTATGGCTACACCTTC
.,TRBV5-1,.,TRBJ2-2,CASSLAFTGLRTGELFF,TGCGCCAGCAGCTTGGCTTTCACAGGGCTGAGGACCGGGGAGCTGTTTTTT
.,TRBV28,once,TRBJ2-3,CASRGTSTSTDTQYF,TGTGCCAGCAGGGGGACTTCTACCAGCACAGATACGCAGTATTTT
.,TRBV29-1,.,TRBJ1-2,CSVVEEVGYGYTF,TGCAGCGTTGTGGAGGAGGTAGGCTATGGCTACACCTTC
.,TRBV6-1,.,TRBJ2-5,CASSWVLQETQYF,TGTGCCAGCAGTTGGGTTCTCCAAGAGACCCAGTACTTC
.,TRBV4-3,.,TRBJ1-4,CASSQVGRGDEKLFF,TGCGCCAGCAGCCAAGTAGGCAGGGGAGATGAAAAACTGTTTTTT
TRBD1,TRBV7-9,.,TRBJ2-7,CASSLEGDRVSYEQYF,TGTGCCAGCAGCTTAGAAGGGGACAGGGTCTCCTACGAGCAGTACTTC
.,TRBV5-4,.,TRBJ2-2,CASSERGRGAGELFF,TGTGCCAGCAGCGAAAGAGGGAGGGGGGCCGGGGAGCTGTTTTTT
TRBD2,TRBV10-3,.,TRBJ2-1,CAIRRSGIGGSSYNEQFF,TGTGCCATCAGGAGAAGCGGGATTGGGGGAAGCTCCTACAATGAGCAGTTCTTC
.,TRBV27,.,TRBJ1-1,CASSFGLNTEAFF,TGTGCCAGCAGTTTCGGATTGAACACTGAAGCTTTCTTT
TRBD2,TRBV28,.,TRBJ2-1,CASSFLAGSYNEQFF,TGTGCCAGCAGTTTTTTAGCGGGCTCCTACAATGAGCAGTTCTTC
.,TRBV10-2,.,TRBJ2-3,CASSINGDTQYF,TGCGCCAGCAGCATAAACGGGGATACGCAGTATTTT
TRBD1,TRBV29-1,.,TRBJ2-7,CSAGTGTYEQYF,TGCAGCGCTGGGACAGGGACCTACGAGCAGTACTTC
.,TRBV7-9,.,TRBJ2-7,CASSSATEIGPEQYF,TGTGCCAGCAGTTCCGCGACTGAAATAGGCCCCGAGCAGTACTTC
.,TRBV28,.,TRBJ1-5,CASSPTEGRNQPQHF,TGTGCCAGCAGCCCGACAGAAGGACGCAATCAGCCCCAGCATTTT
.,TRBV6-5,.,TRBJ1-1,CASSYMVGAEAFF,TGTGCCAGCAGTTACATGGTTGGTGCTGAAGCTTTCTTT
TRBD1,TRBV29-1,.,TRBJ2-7,CSVEDGGTEGYEQYF,TGCAGCGTTGAGGATGGTGGGACAGAGGGTTACGAGCAGTACTTC
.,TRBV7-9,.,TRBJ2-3,CASSRTVTDTQYF,TGTGCCAGCAGTCGAACCGTCACAGATACGCAGTATTTT
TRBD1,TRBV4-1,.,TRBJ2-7,CASSQEYRGQGVFYEQYF,TGCGCCAGCAGCCAAGAGTATAGAGGACAGGGAGTTTTTTACGAGCAGTACTTC
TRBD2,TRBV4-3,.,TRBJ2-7,CASSQGGTSGSRYF,TGCGCCAGCAGCCAAGGCGGGACTAGCGGGAGCCGGTACTTC
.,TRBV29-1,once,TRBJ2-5,CSVAWGRTGRAETQYF,TGCAGCGTTGCTTGGGGTCGGACAGGGAGGGCGGAGACCCAGTACTTC
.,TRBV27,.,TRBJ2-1,CASSMGYEQFF,TGTGCCAGCAGTATGGGGTATGAGCAGTTCTTC
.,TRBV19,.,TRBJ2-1,CATSTTAWYNEQFF,TGTGCCACCTCCACGACGGCGTGGTACAATGAGCAGTTCTTC
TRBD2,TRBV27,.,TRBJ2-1,CASSPWTSGRPDEQFF,TGTGCCAGCAGTCCGTGGACTAGCGGGAGGCCCGATGAGCAGTTCTTC
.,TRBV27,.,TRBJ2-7,CASSGLPPREQYF,TGTGCCAGCAGTGGGCTCCCCCCCAGGGAGCAGTACTTC
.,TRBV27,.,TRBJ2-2,CASSVLANGELFF,TGTGCCAGCAGCGTCTTGGCTAACGGGGAGCTGTTTTTT
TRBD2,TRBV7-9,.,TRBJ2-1,CASSSPPLAGVPYNEQFF,TGTGCCAGCAGCTCCCCCCCACTAGCGGGAGTCCCCTACAATGAGCAGTTCTTC
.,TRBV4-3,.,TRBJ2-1,CASSQDLSSSSYNEQFF,TGCGCCAGCAGCCAAGATCTGAGCTCAAGCTCCTACAATGAGCAGTTCTTC
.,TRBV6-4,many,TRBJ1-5,CASSEGVNQPQHF,TGTGCCAGCAGTGAGGGGGTCAATCAGCCCCAGCATTTT
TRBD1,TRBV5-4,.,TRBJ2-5,CASSPGTGGGGTQYF,TGTGCCAGCAGCCCCGGGACAGGGGGCGGTGGGACCCAGTACTTC
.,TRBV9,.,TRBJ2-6,CASSVGGQVPSGANVLTF,TGTGCCAGCAGCGTAGGGGGCCAGGTGCCCTCTGGGGCCAACGTCCTGACTTTC
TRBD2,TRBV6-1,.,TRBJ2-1,CATLAGGFLGNEQFF,TGTGCCACCCTAGCGGGAGGCTTCCTGGGGAATGAGCAGTTCTTC
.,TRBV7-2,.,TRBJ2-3,CASSSYFPPRDTQYF,TGTGCCAGCAGCTCTTACTTCCCCCCCAGGGATACGCAGTATTTT
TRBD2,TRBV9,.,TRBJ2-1,CASSFSGSSYNEQFF,TGTGCCAGCAGTTTTAGCGGGAGCTCCTACAATGAGCAGTTCTTC
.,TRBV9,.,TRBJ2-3,CASSEEGGLGDTQYF,TGTGCCAGCAGCGAGGAGGGAGGATTGGGAGATACGCAGTATTTT
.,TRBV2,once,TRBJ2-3,CASRGVVQYF,TGTGCCAGTAGGGGAGTGGTGCAGTATTTT
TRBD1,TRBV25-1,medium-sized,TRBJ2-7,CASSAGTAYEQYF,TGTGCCAGCAGTGCCGGGACAGCCTACGAGCAGTACTTC
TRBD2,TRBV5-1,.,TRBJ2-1,CASSTGLAGASSYNEQFF,TGCGCCAGCAGCACCGGACTAGCGGGAGCCAGCTCCTACAATGAGCAGTTCTTC
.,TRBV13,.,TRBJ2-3,CASSLEDGSDTQYF,TGTGCCAGCAGCTTAGAAGACGGGTCAGATACGCAGTATTTT
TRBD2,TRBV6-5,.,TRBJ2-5,CASSGLAEQETQYF,TGTGCCAGCAGTGGGCTAGCGGAACAAGAGACCCAGTACTTC